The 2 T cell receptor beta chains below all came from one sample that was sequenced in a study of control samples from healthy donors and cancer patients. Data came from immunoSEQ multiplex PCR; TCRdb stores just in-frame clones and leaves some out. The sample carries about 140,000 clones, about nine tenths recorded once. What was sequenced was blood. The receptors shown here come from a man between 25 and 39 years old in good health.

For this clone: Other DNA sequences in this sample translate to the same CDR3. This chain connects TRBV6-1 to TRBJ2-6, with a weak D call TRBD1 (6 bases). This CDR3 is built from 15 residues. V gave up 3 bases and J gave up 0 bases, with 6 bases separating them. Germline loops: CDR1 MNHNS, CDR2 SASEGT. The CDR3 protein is CASSEDSSGANVLTF. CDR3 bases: TGTGCCAGCAGTGAGGACAGCTCTGGGGCCAACGTCCTGACTTTC.

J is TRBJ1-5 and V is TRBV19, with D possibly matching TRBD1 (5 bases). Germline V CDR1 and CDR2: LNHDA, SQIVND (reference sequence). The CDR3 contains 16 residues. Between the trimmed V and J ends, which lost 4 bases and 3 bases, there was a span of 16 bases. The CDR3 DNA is TGTGCCAGTAGTAGGGAGGGACGGAGCTTCAATCAGCCCCAGCATTTT. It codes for CASSREGRSFNQPQHF.